A single sample is the source of the 22 T cell receptor beta chains below, sequenced in a study of regulatory T cells in long-lasting Graves disease. Stated time point: newly diagnosed GD, antithyroid drugs for less than 3 months. PBMC-derived RNA was used for the TCR library. Building the TCR beta libraries relied on iRepertoire HTBI primers, and CDR3 regions underwent Arm-PCR. TCRdb independently ran MiXCR on the multiplex PCR reads; one entry per CDR3 protein. The sample holds about 440,000 distinct CDR3 sequences, 14% to 15% seen once. The same data also went into a second study, on T cells in Graves' hyperthyroidism and ophthalmopathy.

The material was peripheral blood mononuclear cells (PBMCs), obtained at new diagnosis, from a patient treated with antithyroid drugs. These receptors all stem from a woman younger than 45 with Graves disease.

The V call is TRBV19, the J call TRBJ1-3; weak D call: TRBD1 (5 bases). The CDR3 is 16 amino acids. The germline gives CDR1 LNHDA, CDR2 SQIVND (reference sequence). Trimming left V 2 bases short and J 0 bases short, with 11 bases between. CDR3 residues: CASSILTDASGNTIYF. CDR3 DNA: TGTGCCAGTAGTATATTGACAGACGCCTCTGGAAACACCATATATTTT.

This clonotype was counted many times. The chain recombines TRBV28 with TRBJ2-7, with 9 bases identical to TRBD2. The V and J ends lost 5 bases and 2 bases, in that order; junction bases with no gene match: 7. The V gene's germline CDR1 is MDHEN and CDR2 SYDVKM. The CDR3 contains 15 residues. CDR3 sequence (DNA): TGTGCCAGCAGTCCAGCTAGCGGGGACCCCTACGAGCAGTACTTC. This gives the protein CASSPASGDPYEQYF. The full variable domain, completed using reference TRBV28 and TRBJ2-7, is DVKVTQSSRYLVKRTGEKVFLECVQDMDHENMFWYRQDPGLGLRLIYFSYDVKMKEKGDIPEGYSVSREKKERFSLILESASTNQTSMYLCASSPASGDPYEQYFGPGTRLTVT.

This clonotype was recorded many times. The chain links TRBV27 to TRBJ1-2; TRBD1 might be the D (5 bases). This CDR3 has 14 amino acids. Trimming shortened V by 1 base and J by 4 bases, and 10 bases separated the two germline ends. Per germline, CDR1 MNHEY and CDR2 SMNVEV (reference sequence). The DNA for the CDR3 is TGTGCCAGCAGTTTATTTCAGGGAAGCTATGGCTACACCTTC. It translates to CASSLFQGSYGYTF.

This clonotype showed up just a few times. Here the CDR3 reads CASSEARLQDTDTQYF. The CDR3, as DNA: TGCGCCAGCAGCGAAGCCCGACTCCAAGACACAGATACGCAGTATTTT. The rearrangement uses TRBV5-1 and TRBJ2-3; D is uncertain. V was pared by 4 bases and J by 2 bases, with 17 bases between. The CDR3 is 16 residues long. In germline, CDR1 is SGHRS, CDR2 YFSETQ.

This clonotype turned up a few times. V and J are TRBV2 and TRBJ1-4; D is uncertain. The CDR3 extends over 14 amino acids. Trimming shortened V by 6 bases and J by 7 bases, and 15 bases separated the two germline ends. Germline lookup yields CDR1 SNHLY and CDR2 FYNNEI. CDR3 region: CASSLGSSGEKLFF. The CDR3 region has the DNA TGTGCCAGCAGCCTAGGATCGTCAGGTGAAAAACTGTTTTTT.

This clonotype was counted at least ten times. V usage is TRBV18 and J usage is TRBJ1-1; tentatively, D is TRBD1 (6 bases). V was pared by 5 bases and J by 1 base, with 14 bases between. CDR3 length equals 15 residues. From germline, CDR1 is KGHSH and CDR2 LQKENI. The CDR3: CASSKRQDANTEAFF. CDR3 bases: TGTGCCAGCTCAAAAAGACAGGATGCGAACACTGAAGCTTTCTTT.

This clonotype was observed many times. The chain joins TRBV6-2 or TRBV6-3 to TRBJ2-7; D not certain. Germline CDR1 and CDR2: MNHEY and SVGEGT. The CDR3 contains 10 residues. Trimming left V 10 bases short and J 1 base short, with 5 bases between. The CDR3 bases are TGTGCCACCGGATCCTACGAGCAGTACTTC. It translates to CATGSYEQYF.

This clonotype was detected many times. The V call is TRBV24-1, the J call TRBJ1-2, with D tentatively TRBD1 (5 bases). The CDR3 extends over 12 amino acids. Germline-derived CDR1 and CDR2 are KGHDR and SFDVKD. V was trimmed by 5 bases and J by 4 bases, leaving 7 bases between them. The CDR3 loop reads CATSGQGYGYTF. The CDR3 DNA is TGTGCCACCAGTGGGCAGGGCTATGGCTACACCTTC.

V and J are TRBV14 and TRBJ2-1, with D possibly matching TRBD2 (5 bases). The CDR3 covers 15 residues. The V and J ends lost 0 bases and 9 bases respectively, with 15 bases between them. Germline values: CDR1 SGHDN, CDR2 FVKESK. The CDR3 loop reads CASSQDRGDGLEQFF. CDR3 in DNA: TGTGCCAGCAGCCAAGATCGGGGTGATGGCCTTGAGCAGTTCTTC.

This chain joins TRBV19 and TRBJ2-2; 12 positions agree with TRBD2. Germline loops: CDR1 LNHDA, CDR2 SQIVND (reference sequence). After removal of 6 bases from V and 3 bases from J, the junction contained 5 bases not matched to a gene. The CDR3 extends over 16 amino acids. CDR3 in DNA: TGTGCCAGTAGGGACCCTAGCGGGAGGGACACCGGGGAGCTGTTTTTT. This gives the protein CASRDPSGRDTGELFF.

This clonotype came up many times. The rearrangement uses TRBV12-3 or TRBV12-4 and TRBJ2-1, with 7 bases lining up with TRBD2. Unmatched junction bases numbered 4, after V lost 6 bases and J lost 8 bases. CDR3 length: 12 amino acids. The CDR3 DNA is TGTGCCAGCAGCGATGGGGGGGATGAGCAGTTCTTC. The encoded protein is CASSDGGDEQFF.

This clonotype occurred many times. The chain joins TRBV5-5 to TRBJ2-2; D is ambiguous. Between the trimmed V and J ends, which lost 0 bases and 1 base, there was a span of 1 base. The germline gives CDR1 SGHKS, CDR2 YYEKEE (reference sequence). The CDR3 is 13 residues long. The CDR3 nucleotides are TGTGCCAGCAGCTTGGTGAACACCGGGGAGCTGTTTTTT. Protein sequence: CASSLVNTGELFF.

V and J are TRBV28 and TRBJ1-5; D remains unclear. This CDR3 region has 15 residues. The V gene lost 2 bases and the J gene lost 0 bases, with 8 bases spanning the gap. CDR1 and CDR2 (germline): MDHEN, SYDVKM. Here the CDR3 reads CASSLARNSNQPQHF. CDR3 nucleotides: TGTGCCAGCAGTTTAGCCAGGAATAGCAATCAGCCCCAGCATTTT.

The V call is TRBV29-1, the J call TRBJ2-3, with D possibly matching TRBD1 (6 bases). Germline V lookup: CDR1 SQVTM, CDR2 ANQGSEA. Between the trimmed V and J ends, which lost 3 bases and 0 bases, there was a span of 10 bases. This CDR3 has 14 residues. The CDR3 protein is CSVDRGSSTDTQYF. Written as DNA, the CDR3 is TGCAGCGTTGACAGGGGAAGTAGCACAGATACGCAGTATTTT.

This clonotype was seen at least ten times. This chain joins TRBV30 and TRBJ1-5, with TRBD1 matching 8 bases. V lost 5 bases to trimming and J lost 6 bases; unmatched junction nucleotides: 6. The CDR3 loop spans 13 amino acids. Germline V lookup: CDR1 GTSNPN, CDR2 SVGIG (reference sequence). The CDR3 bases are TGTGCCTGGGGACAGGGAAGCGTTCAGCCCCAGCATTTT. It translates to CAWGQGSVQPQHF. Full variable domain (rest looked up from reference TRBV30 and TRBJ1-5): SQTIHQWPATLVQPVGSPLSLECTVEGTSNPNLYWYRQAAGRGLQLLFYSVGIGQISSEVPQNLSASRPQDRQFILSSKKLLLSDSGFYLCAWGQGSVQPQHFGDGTRLSIL.

Points on this clonotype: A much larger clonotype is one base distant, so this may be a read error. The rearrangement links TRBV5-1 to TRBJ2-4, with 8 bases lining up with TRBD1. This CDR3 is built from 14 residues. Per the germline V gene, CDR1 is SGHRS and CDR2 is YFSETQ. Trimming at V came to 8 bases and at J to 9 bases, leaving 13 bases not matched to a gene. The CDR3 protein is CASKRADRASIQYF. DNA for the CDR3: TGCGCCAGTAAAAGGGCGGACAGGGCAAGCATTCAGTACTTC.

The chain combines TRBV5-1 with TRBJ2-2; weak D call: TRBD2 (6 bases). Germline V lookup: CDR1 SGHRS, CDR2 YFSETQ. This CDR3 has 14 amino acids. The V and J ends lost 4 bases and 7 bases respectively, with 14 bases between them. CDR3 nucleotide sequence: TGCGCCAGCAGCATAGGACAAGCGGGCGGGGAGCTGTTTTTT. This sequence encodes CASSIGQAGGELFF. Full variable domain (rest looked up from reference TRBV5-1 and TRBJ2-2): KAGVTQTPRYLIKTRGQQVTLSCSPISGHRSVSWYQQTPGQGLQFLFEYFSETQRNKGNFPGRFSGRQFSNSRSEMNVSTLELGDSALYLCASSIGQAGGELFFGEGSRLTVL.

The CDR3 DNA reads TGCGCCAGCAGCTTGGGGACGGGACCGAACACTGAAGCTTTCTTT. This sequence encodes CASSLGTGPNTEAFF. The gene calls are TRBV5-1 and TRBJ1-1; D perhaps matches TRBD1 (5 bases). The germline V gene encodes CDR1 SGHRS and CDR2 YFSETQ. The CDR3 totals 15 residues. V dropped 0 bases and J dropped 1 base, with 10 bases sitting between them.

There are many counts of this clonotype. This rearrangement joins TRBV9 to TRBJ2-7; D perhaps matches TRBD2 (6 bases). The germline V gene has CDR1 SGDLS and CDR2 YYNGEE. V was trimmed by 2 bases and J by 6 bases, leaving 15 bases between them. This CDR3 region has 14 residues. Here the CDR3 DNA reads TGTGCCAGCAGCGTGTGGGGGACTGGGGGCGAGCAGTACTTC. This sequence encodes CASSVWGTGGEQYF.

This clonotype was recorded many times. This chain connects TRBV3-1 to TRBJ1-3; D is ambiguous. Germline CDR1 is LGHDT and CDR2 is YNNKEL (reference sequence). V was clipped by 3 bases and J by 4 bases, with 13 bases between them. This CDR3 has 15 amino acids. DNA for the CDR3: TGTGCCAGCAGCCACAAACCGGCGACCGGAAACACCATATATTTT. This sequence encodes CASSHKPATGNTIYF.

This clonotype occurred many times. The germline gene is not matched at one end of the junction; a read error may be the cause. The genes are TRBV6-1 and TRBJ1-1, with 7 bases fitting TRBD1. Looked up from germline, CDR1 is MNHNS and CDR2 is SASEGT. The CDR3 sequence is 11 residues long. The DNA for the CDR3 is TGTGCCAGCAGGCAAGGGGGCCTCGGCAACTTT. Its protein is CASRQGGLGNF.

This clonotype was detected ten times or more. The V call is TRBV5-1, the J call TRBJ2-7, with a possible D match to TRBD2 (6 bases). This CDR3 region has 15 residues. CDR1 is SGHRS, CDR2 YFSETQ, per germline. Trimming took 0 bases from V and 5 from J, leaving 15 bases between them. The CDR3 nucleotides read TGCGCCAGCAGCTTGGCGGGCGGGGCGGGAAACGAGCAGTACTTC. It codes for CASSLAGGAGNEQYF.